The 10 T cell receptor beta chains below all came from one sample that was sequenced in a study of glioma-infiltrating T cells after dendritic cell vaccination. The data were produced by immunoSEQ multiplex PCR, yet TCRdb's version contains in-frame clones alone and is incomplete. The table includes roughly 100,000 clones, 90% detected once. The time point here: after dendritic cell vaccination, including at tumor progression/relapse. The sequencing used blood, collected after dendritic cell vaccination. The receptors were sampled from a human donor with glioblastoma.

J is TRBJ2-5 and V is TRBV10-1; D ambiguous. The CDR3 length is 14 residues. The V and J ends lost 0 bases and 5 bases respectively, with 10 bases between them. Germline-derived CDR1 and CDR2 are WNHNN and SYGVQD (reference sequence). CDR3 sequence (DNA): TGCGCCAGCAGTGAGTCCACTGGGCTGGAGACCCAGTACTTC. It translates to CASSESTGLETQYF.

The chain is built from TRBV5-4 and TRBJ2-3; 8 nucleotides match TRBD2. The germline V gene encodes CDR1 SGHNT and CDR2 YYREEE (reference sequence). This CDR3 has 15 residues. The trim removed 3 bases at V and 5 bases at J, leaving 8 bases unmatched. CDR3: CASSSSYGGGDTQYF. DNA of the CDR3: TGTGCCAGCAGCTCCTCTTACGGGGGGGGAGATACGCAGTATTTT.

The V call is TRBV19, the J call TRBJ1-4; TRBD1 aligns across 7 bases. With V trimmed by 7 bases and J by 3 bases, 5 bases remained unmatched. Germline values: CDR1 LNHDA, CDR2 SQIVND (reference sequence). The CDR3 runs to 14 residues. Here the CDR3 reads CASTPGTANEKLFF. DNA of the CDR3: TGTGCCAGTACCCCCGGGACAGCTAATGAAAAACTGTTTTTT.

The rearrangement links TRBV6-5 to TRBJ1-2, with D unclear. V was trimmed by 7 bases and J by 0 bases, leaving 15 bases between them. The CDR3 is made up of 15 amino acids. In germline, CDR1 is MNHEY, CDR2 SVGAGI. CDR3 sequence: CASTTVEVPNYGYTF. In DNA form, the CDR3 reads TGTGCCAGCACCACCGTGGAGGTACCTAACTATGGCTACACCTTC.

This clone is a singleton in its sample. J is TRBJ2-2 and V is TRBV6-5; weak D call: TRBD2 (5 bases). Looked up from germline, CDR1 is MNHEY and CDR2 is SVGAGI. V gave up 7 bases and J gave up 5 bases, with 11 bases separating them. The CDR3 is 13 residues long. Here the CDR3 DNA reads TGTGCCAGCACCGAGTGGGAGACCGGGGAGCTGTTTTTT. This codes for CASTEWETGELFF.

The V and J genes are TRBV7-9 and TRBJ2-1; 10 bases agree with TRBD2. CDR3 size: 14 residues. The germline CDR1 and CDR2 sequences are SEHNR and FQNEAQ (reference sequence). V shed 6 bases, J shed 13 bases, and the junction held 12 bases outside the gene matches. CDR3 in DNA: TGTGCCAGCAGGCGGACTAGCGGTTCTATCCCCCAGTTCTTC. It encodes CASRRTSGSIPQFF.

This clone was observed once. This sequence joins TRBV2 and TRBJ2-1; 14 nucleotides match TRBD2. This CDR3 has 15 residues. J was trimmed by 7 bases and V by 5 bases; bases with no gene match: 4. CDR1 and CDR2 (germline): SNHLY, FYNNEI. The CDR3 spells CASSRLAGGINEQFF. CDR3 DNA sequence: TGTGCCAGCAGTCGACTAGCGGGGGGGATAAATGAGCAGTTCTTC.

The chain has TRBV18 and TRBJ2-2; possible D gene TRBD2, 6 bases. This CDR3 has 13 amino acids. CDR1 and CDR2 (germline): KGHSH, LQKENI. Trimming removed 2 bases at V and 7 bases at J, with 8 bases between. CDR3 amino acids: CASSPSGYGELFF. The DNA for the CDR3 is TGTGCCAGCTCACCAAGCGGGTACGGGGAGCTGTTTTTT.

This chain joins TRBV9 and TRBJ2-7, with TRBD1 as a possible D gene (6 bases). Per germline, CDR1 SGDLS and CDR2 YYNGEE. There are 15 residues in the CDR3. Between the trimmed V and J ends, which lost 1 base and 5 bases, there was a span of 16 bases. CDR3 coding DNA: TGTGCCAGCAGCGTAATTCCAGGGGACGTGCACGAGCAGTACTTC. It is translated as CASSVIPGDVHEQYF.

This clone appeared once. The genes are TRBV6-5 and TRBJ2-3; D ambiguous. The V end was cut by 5 bases, the J end by 1 base, with 7 bases between. In germline, CDR1 is MNHEY, CDR2 SVGAGI. The CDR3 has 13 residues. Here the CDR3 reads CASSPPGTDTQYF. In DNA form, the CDR3 reads TGTGCCAGCAGTCCCCCAGGCACAGATACGCAGTATTTT.